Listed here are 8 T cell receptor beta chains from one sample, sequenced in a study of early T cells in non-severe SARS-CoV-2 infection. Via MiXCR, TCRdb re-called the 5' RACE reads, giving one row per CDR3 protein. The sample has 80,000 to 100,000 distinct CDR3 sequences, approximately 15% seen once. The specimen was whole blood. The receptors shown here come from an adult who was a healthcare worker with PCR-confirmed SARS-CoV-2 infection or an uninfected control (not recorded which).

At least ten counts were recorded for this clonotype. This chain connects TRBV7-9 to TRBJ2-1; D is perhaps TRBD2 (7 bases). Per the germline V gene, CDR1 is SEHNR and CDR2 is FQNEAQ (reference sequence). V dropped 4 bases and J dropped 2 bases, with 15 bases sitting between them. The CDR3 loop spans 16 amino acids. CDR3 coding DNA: TGTGCCAGCAGCTACCAAGGGGGGAGGGCCTACAATGAGCAGTTCTTC. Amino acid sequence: CASSYQGGRAYNEQFF.

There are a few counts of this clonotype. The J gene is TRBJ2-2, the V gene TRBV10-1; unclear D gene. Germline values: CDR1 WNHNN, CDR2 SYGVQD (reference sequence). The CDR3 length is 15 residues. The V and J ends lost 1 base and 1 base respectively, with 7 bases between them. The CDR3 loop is CASSEFPGNTGELFF. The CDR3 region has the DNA TGCGCCAGCAGTGAGTTCCCAGGGAACACCGGGGAGCTGTTTTTT.

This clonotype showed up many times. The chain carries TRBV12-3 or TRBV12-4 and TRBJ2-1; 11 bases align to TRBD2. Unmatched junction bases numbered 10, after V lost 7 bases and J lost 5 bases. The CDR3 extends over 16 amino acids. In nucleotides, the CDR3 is TGTGCCAGCACCCCTTGGGGGACTAGCGGTAACAATGAGCAGTTCTTC. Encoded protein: CASTPWGTSGNNEQFF.

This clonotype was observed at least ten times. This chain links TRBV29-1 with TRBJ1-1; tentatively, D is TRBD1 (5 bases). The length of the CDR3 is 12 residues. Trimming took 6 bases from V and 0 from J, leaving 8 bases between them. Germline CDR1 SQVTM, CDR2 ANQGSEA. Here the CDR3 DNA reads TGCAGCGTCAGACAGATGAACACTGAAGCTTTCTTT. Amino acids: CSVRQMNTEAFF. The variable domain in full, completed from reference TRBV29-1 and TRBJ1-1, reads SAVISQKPSRDICQRGTSLTIQCQVDSQVTMMFWYRQQPGQSLTLIATANQGSEATYESGFVIDKFPISRPNLTFSTLTVSNMSPEDSSIYLCSVRQMNTEAFFGQGTRLTVV.

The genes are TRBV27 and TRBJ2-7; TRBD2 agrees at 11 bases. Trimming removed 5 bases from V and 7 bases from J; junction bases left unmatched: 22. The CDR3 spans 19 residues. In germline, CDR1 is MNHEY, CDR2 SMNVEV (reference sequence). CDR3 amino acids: CASSKTGTSGFTYSWEQYF. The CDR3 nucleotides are TGTGCCAGCAGTAAAACCGGGACTAGCGGCTTCACTTACTCATGGGAGCAGTACTTC.

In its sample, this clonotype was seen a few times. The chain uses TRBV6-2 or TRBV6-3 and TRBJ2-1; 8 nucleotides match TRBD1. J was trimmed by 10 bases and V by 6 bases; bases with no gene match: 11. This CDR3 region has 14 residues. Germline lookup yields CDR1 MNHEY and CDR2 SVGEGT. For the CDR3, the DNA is TGTGCCAGCAGATCAGGGGGCGCATCAGGGGAGCAGTTCTTC. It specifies CASRSGGASGEQFF.

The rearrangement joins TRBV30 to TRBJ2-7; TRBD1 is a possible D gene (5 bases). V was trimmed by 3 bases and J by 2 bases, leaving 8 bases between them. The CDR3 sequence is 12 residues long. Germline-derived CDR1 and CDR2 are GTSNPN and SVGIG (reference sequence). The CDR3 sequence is CAWRQETYEQYF. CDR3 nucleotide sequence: TGTGCCTGGAGACAGGAAACCTACGAGCAGTACTTC.

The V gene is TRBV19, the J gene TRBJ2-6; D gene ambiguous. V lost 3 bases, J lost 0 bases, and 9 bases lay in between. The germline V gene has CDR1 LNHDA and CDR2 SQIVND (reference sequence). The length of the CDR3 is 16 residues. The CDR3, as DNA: TGTGCCAGTAGTATTATCCCGTCCTCTGGGGCCAACGTCCTGACTTTC. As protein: CASSIIPSSGANVLTF.